This T cell receptor beta chain was recovered during a study of identical twins. Study-level findings and limits: Within monozygotic twins, out-of-frame TCR alpha sharing was underestimated by the models. Out-of-frame alpha sequences common to twins exhibited a surplus of low generation probability.

In regard to this clonotype: Antigen unknown.

Template switching added a universal primer site, and cDNA bore unique molecular identifiers. MiXCR was run by TCRdb on the 5' RACE reads, yielding one entry per CDR3 protein. The table shows some 1,700,000 distinct CDR3 sequences, with 25% to 35% occurring only once. The CDR3 totals 14 residues. The germline CDR1 and CDR2 sequences are MGHRA and YSYEKL. The junction had 1 base not matched to a gene; V was cut back by 2 bases and J by 7 bases. This TCR derives from a newborn girl in good health. The specimen was cord blood. The chain carries TRBV4-1 and TRBJ2-1; 11 nucleotides agree with TRBD1. The CDR3 DNA reads as TGCGCCAGCAGCCAATGGGACAGGGGGAATGAGCAGTTCTTC. This sequence encodes CASSQWDRGNEQFF.